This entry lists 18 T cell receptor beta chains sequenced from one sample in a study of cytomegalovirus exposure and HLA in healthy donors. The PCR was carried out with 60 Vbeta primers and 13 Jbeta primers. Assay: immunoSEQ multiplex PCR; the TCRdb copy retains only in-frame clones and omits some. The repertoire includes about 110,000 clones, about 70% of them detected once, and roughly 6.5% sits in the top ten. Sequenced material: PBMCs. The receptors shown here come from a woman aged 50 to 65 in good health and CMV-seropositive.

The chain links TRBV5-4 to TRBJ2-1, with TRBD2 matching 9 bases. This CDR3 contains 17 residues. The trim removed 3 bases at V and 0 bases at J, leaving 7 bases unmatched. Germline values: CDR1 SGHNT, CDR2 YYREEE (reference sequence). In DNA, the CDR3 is TGTGCCAGCAGCTCAGGGAAAGCGGGGGGCTCCTACAATGAGCAGTTCTTC. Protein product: CASSSGKAGGSYNEQFF.

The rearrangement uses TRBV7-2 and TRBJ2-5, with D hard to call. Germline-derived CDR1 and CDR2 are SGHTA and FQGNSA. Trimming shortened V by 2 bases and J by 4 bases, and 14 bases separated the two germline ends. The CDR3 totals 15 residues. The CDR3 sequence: CASSLTSGIRETQYF. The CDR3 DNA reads TGTGCCAGCAGCTTAACGTCCGGTATCCGAGAGACCCAGTACTTC.

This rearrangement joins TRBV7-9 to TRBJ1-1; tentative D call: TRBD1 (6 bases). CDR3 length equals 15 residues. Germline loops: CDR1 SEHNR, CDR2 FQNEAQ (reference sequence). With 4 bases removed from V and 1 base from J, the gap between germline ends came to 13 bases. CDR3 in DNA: TGTGCCAGCAGCTCCCCCGTAGGGGGGAACACTGAAGCTTTCTTT. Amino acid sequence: CASSSPVGGNTEAFF.

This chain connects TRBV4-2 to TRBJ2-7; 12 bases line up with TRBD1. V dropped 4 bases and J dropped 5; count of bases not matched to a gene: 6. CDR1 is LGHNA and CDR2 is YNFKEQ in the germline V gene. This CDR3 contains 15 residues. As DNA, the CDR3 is TGTGCCAGCAGCCCCGAGGGACAGGGGGCCGACGAGCAGTACTTC. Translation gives CASSPEGQGADEQYF.

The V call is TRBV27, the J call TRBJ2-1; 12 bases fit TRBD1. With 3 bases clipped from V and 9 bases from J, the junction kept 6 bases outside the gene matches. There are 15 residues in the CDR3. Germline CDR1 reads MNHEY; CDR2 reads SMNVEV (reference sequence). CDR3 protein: CASSFPGTGGSEQFF. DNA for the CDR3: TGTGCCAGCAGTTTCCCCGGGACAGGGGGCAGTGAGCAGTTCTTC.

CDR3 amino acids: CASSDPDDRFLSYEQYF. As DNA, the CDR3 is TGTGCCAGCAGTGACCCCGACGACAGGTTCCTCTCCTACGAGCAGTACTTC. This rearrangement joins TRBV2 to TRBJ2-7, with a tentative D call TRBD1 (6 bases). Deletions cut 3 bases from V and 0 bases from J, with 18 bases between. This CDR3 spans 17 amino acids. From germline, CDR1 is SNHLY and CDR2 FYNNEI.

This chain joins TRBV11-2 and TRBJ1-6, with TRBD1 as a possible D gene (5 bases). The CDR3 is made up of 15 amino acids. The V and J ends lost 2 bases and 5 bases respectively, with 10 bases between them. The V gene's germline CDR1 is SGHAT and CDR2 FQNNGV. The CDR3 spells CASSLLGGNNSPLHF. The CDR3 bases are TGTGCCAGCAGCTTACTGGGGGGTAATAATTCACCCCTCCACTTT.

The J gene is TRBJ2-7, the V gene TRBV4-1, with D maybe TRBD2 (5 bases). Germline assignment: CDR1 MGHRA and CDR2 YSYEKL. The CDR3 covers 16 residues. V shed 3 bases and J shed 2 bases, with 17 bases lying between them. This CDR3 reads CASSHGARGRAYEQYF. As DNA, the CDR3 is TGCGCCAGCAGCCACGGTGCCCGGGGAAGGGCCTACGAGCAGTACTTC.

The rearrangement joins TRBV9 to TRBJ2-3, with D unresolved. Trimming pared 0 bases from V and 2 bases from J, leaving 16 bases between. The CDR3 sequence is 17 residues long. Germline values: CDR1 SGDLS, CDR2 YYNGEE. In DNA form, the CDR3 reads TGTGCCAGCAGCGTAGATCTCACTTATACTAACACAGATACGCAGTATTTT. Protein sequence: CASSVDLTYTNTDTQYF.

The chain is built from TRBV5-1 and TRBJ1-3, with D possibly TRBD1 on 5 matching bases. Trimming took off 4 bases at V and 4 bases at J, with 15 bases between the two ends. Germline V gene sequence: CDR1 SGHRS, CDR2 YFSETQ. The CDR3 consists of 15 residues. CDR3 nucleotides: TGCGCCAGCAGCCCAGGGCCCGGATCAGGAAACACCATATATTTT. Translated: CASSPGPGSGNTIYF.

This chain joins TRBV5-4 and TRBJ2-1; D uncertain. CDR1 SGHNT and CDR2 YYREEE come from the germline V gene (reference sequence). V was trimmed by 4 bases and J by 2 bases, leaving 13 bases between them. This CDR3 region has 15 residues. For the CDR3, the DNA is TGTGCCAGCAGCCAGTCATCGGAGCCCTACAATGAGCAGTTCTTC. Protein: CASSQSSEPYNEQFF.

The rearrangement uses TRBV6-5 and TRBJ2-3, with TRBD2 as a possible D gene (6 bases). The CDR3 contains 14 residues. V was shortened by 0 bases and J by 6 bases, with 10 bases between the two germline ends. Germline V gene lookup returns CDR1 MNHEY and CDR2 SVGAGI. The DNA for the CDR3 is TGTGCCAGCAGTTACTCAAAAGGGAGGGATACGCAGTATTTT. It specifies CASSYSKGRDTQYF.

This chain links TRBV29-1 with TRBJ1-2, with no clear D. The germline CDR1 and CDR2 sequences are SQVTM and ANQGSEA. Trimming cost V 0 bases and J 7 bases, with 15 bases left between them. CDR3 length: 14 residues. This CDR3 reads CSVEDLRAGIGYTF. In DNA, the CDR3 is TGCAGCGTTGAAGATCTTCGGGCGGGGATTGGCTACACCTTC.

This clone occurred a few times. In DNA form, the CDR3 reads TGTGCCAGCAGTATCGGGACATTCCACTCTGGAAACACCATATATTTT. This sequence encodes CASSIGTFHSGNTIYF. V usage is TRBV28 and J usage is TRBJ1-3, with D possibly being TRBD1 (6 bases). Per the germline V gene, CDR1 is MDHEN and CDR2 is SYDVKM. V lost 5 bases and J 0 bases, leaving 14 bases between the germline ends. The CDR3 has 16 residues.

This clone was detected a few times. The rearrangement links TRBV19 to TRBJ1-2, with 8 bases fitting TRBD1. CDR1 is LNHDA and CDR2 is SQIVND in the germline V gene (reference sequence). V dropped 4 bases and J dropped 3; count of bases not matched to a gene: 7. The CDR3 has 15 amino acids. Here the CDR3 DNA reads TGTGCCAGTAGTACCCAGGGGGCGGTGTACTATGGCTACACCTTC. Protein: CASSTQGAVYYGYTF.

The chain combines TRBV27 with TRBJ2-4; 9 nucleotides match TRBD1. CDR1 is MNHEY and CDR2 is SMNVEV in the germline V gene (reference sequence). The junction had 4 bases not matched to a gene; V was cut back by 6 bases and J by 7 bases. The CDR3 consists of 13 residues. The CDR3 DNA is TGTGCCAGCAGGATGACAGGGGGTAACATTCAGTACTTC. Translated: CASRMTGGNIQYF.

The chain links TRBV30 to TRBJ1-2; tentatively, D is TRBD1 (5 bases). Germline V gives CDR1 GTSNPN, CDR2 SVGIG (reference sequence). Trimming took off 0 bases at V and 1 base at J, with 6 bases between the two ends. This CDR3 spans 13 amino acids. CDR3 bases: TGTGCCTGGAGTGTTGACAGTAACTATGGCTACACCTTC. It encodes CAWSVDSNYGYTF.

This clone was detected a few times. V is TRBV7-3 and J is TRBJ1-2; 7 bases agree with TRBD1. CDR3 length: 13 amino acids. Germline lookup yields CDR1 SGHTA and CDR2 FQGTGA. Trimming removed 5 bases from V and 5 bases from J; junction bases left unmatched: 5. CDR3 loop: CASSPGTEYGYTF. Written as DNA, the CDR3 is TGTGCCAGCAGCCCCGGGACAGAATATGGCTACACCTTC.